Each of the 11 T cell receptor beta chains below was sequenced from the same sample in a study of human T cells and chemical hapten exposure. TCRdb reanalysed the RACE reads using MiXCR and keeps one entry per CDR3 protein. Here the sample spans 340,000 or so distinct CDR3 sequences, around 7% being singletons. Time point specified: patch test 1, 2 weeks after DPC sensitization. This sample's treatment: therapeutic diphenylcyclopropenone sensitization with weekly scalp DPC. The sequenced sample was whole blood, obtained in connection with sensitization to the hapten diphenylcyclopropenone (DPC). Receptors were obtained from a woman aged 18-30 years with alopecia areata. Some clones in this sample may be carry-over from other donors' samples.

This chain connects TRBV5-5 to TRBJ1-3; TRBD1 matches at 7 bases. Germline lookup yields CDR1 SGHKS and CDR2 YYEKEE (reference sequence). The CDR3 runs 16 residues. V trimming: 0 bases; J trimming: 3 bases; junction bases outside the gene matches: 6. The CDR3 reads CASSLGQTGYGNTIYF. In nucleotides, the CDR3 is TGTGCCAGCAGCTTGGGCCAGACAGGGTATGGAAACACCATATATTTT.

Ten or more counts support this clonotype. This chain uses TRBV7-9 with TRBJ2-5; 8 bases line up with TRBD1. This CDR3 region has 14 residues. V lost 6 bases and J lost 4; bases outside the gene matches: 7. CDR1 is SEHNR, CDR2 FQNEAQ, per germline (reference sequence). The CDR3 spells CASRQQGAGETQYF. The CDR3 nucleotides read TGTGCCAGCAGACAGCAGGGGGCCGGAGAGACCCAGTACTTC.

This clonotype was seen ten or more times. V is TRBV29-1 and J is TRBJ1-5; maybe TRBD1 (6 bases). The CDR3 sequence is 13 residues long. V dropped 4 bases and J dropped 4 bases, with 11 bases sitting between them. The germline V gene encodes CDR1 SQVTM and CDR2 ANQGSEA. The CDR3 region has the DNA TGCAGCGTTGTCGAGGGGGGGAATCAGCCCCAGCATTTT. Translated: CSVVEGGNQPQHF.

This clonotype was counted many times. This sequence joins TRBV4-3 and TRBJ2-5; 7 nucleotides match TRBD2. The CDR3 consists of 16 residues. Germline-derived CDR1 and CDR2 are LGHNA and YSLEER. V lost 1 base, J lost 5 bases, and 10 bases stayed unmatched. DNA of the CDR3: TGCGCCAGCAGCCAAGGAGGGATTGGGAGGGGCGAGACCCAGTACTTC. Amino acid sequence: CASSQGGIGRGETQYF.

In its sample, this clonotype was seen a few times. The chain couples TRBV7-2 to TRBJ2-6, with 7 bases lining up with TRBD1. V was clipped by 3 bases and J by 0 bases; unmatched bases: 11. The CDR3 runs 19 residues. Germline lookup yields CDR1 SGHTA and CDR2 FQGNSA. The CDR3 spells CASSFTGTVPLSGANVLTF. The CDR3 region has the DNA TGTGCCAGCAGCTTCACCGGGACAGTTCCTCTCTCTGGGGCCAACGTCCTGACTTTC.

This clonotype was detected only a few times. The rearrangement joins TRBV3-1 to TRBJ2-7, with D perhaps matching TRBD1 (6 bases). V was trimmed by 4 bases and J by 1 base, leaving 17 bases between them. Germline assignment: CDR1 LGHDT and CDR2 YNNKEL (reference sequence). This CDR3 comprises 16 residues. The CDR3 nucleotides are TGTGCCAGCAGCCCCCATAGGACAGTCGCATCCTACGAGCAGTACTTC. Protein: CASSPHRTVASYEQYF.

The sample holds many counts of this clonotype. The chain couples TRBV29-1 to TRBJ1-2; possible D gene TRBD1, 5 bases. The V gene's germline CDR1 is SQVTM and CDR2 ANQGSEA. V dropped 1 base and J dropped 5 bases, with 14 bases sitting between them. The CDR3 length is 14 residues. CDR3 bases: TGCAGCGTTGAAGGGAGGGGAAATACTTATGGCTACACCTTC. Protein product: CSVEGRGNTYGYTF. The variable domain in full, with the rest retrieved from reference TRBV29-1 and TRBJ1-2, is SAVISQKPSRDICQRGTSLTIQCQVDSQVTMMFWYRQQPGQSLTLIATANQGSEATYESGFVIDKFPISRPNLTFSTLTVSNMSPEDSSIYLCSVEGRGNTYGYTFGSGTRLTVV.

The V and J genes are TRBV12-3 or TRBV12-4 and TRBJ2-5; D ambiguous. With 3 bases removed from V and 3 bases from J, the gap between germline ends came to 8 bases. The CDR3 is made up of 13 amino acids. CDR3 DNA: TGTGCCAGCAGTTTTCTTGAAAAAGAGACCCAGTACTTC. Protein: CASSFLEKETQYF.

Note on this clonotype: A much larger clone differs by one base, so this may be a read error. The V and J genes are TRBV18 and TRBJ2-3, with 8 bases aligning to TRBD2. The CDR3 is 16 amino acids. Germline assignment: CDR1 KGHSH and CDR2 LQKENI. The CDR3: CSSSPLAGPLTDTQYF. The CDR3 DNA sequence: TGTTCCAGCTCACCGTTAGCGGGACCCCTCACAGATACGCAGTATTTT.

This clonotype was found many times. The chain has TRBV7-2 and TRBJ2-3; 9 bases align to TRBD1. Losses at the gene ends were 5 bases for V and 2 bases for J; bases not matched to a gene: 5. The CDR3 is 15 residues long. Germline V gene sequence: CDR1 SGHTA, CDR2 FQGNSA. CDR3 region: CASSRGTGFTDTQYF. CDR3 in DNA: TGTGCCAGCAGCCGTGGGACAGGGTTCACAGATACGCAGTATTTT.

This clonotype was counted only a few times. CDR3 in amino acids: CASSLGGGGGNQPQHF. DNA for the CDR3: TGTGCCAGCAGCTTAGGAGGGGGAGGCGGCAATCAGCCCCAGCATTTT. The chain couples TRBV7-9 to TRBJ1-5; D might be TRBD1 (6 bases). Germline V CDR1 and CDR2: SEHNR, FQNEAQ (reference sequence). The CDR3 is made up of 16 amino acids. Trimming left V 1 base short and J 2 bases short, with 12 bases between.